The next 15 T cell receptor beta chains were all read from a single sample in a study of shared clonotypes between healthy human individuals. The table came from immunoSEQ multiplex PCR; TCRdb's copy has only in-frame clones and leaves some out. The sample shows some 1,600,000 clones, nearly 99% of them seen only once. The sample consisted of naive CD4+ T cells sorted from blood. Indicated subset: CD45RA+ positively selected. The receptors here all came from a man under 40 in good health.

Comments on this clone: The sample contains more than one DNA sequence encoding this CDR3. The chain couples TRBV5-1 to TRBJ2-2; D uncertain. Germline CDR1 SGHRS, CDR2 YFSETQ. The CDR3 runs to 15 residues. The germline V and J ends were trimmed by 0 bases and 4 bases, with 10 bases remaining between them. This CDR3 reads CASSLGVPSTGELFF. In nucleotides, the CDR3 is TGCGCCAGCAGCTTGGGGGTCCCGAGCACCGGGGAGCTGTTTTTT.

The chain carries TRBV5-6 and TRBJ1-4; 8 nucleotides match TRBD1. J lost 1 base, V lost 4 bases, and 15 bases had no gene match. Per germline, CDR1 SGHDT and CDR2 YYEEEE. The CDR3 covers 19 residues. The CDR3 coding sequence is TGTGCCAGCAGCCGCCCGCCCTTCCGAACAGGGGGAACTAATGAAAAACTGTTTTTT. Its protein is CASSRPPFRTGGTNEKLFF.

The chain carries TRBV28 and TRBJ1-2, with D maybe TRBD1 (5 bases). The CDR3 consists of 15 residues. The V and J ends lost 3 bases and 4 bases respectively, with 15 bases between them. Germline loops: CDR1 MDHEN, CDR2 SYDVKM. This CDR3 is CASSFWGGLGYGYTF. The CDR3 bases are TGTGCCAGCAGTTTTTGGGGCGGGCTGGGCTATGGCTACACCTTC.

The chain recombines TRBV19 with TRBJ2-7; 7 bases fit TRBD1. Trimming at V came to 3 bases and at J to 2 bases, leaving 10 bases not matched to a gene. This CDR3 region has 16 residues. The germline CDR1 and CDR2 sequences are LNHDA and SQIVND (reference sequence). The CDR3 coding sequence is TGTGCCAGTAGTATCGGACGGGACAGATTTACCTACGAGCAGTACTTC. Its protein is CASSIGRDRFTYEQYF.

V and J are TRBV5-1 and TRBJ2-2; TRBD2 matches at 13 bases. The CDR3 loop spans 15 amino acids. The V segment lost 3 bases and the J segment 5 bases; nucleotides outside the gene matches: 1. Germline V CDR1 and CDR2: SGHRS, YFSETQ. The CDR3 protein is CASSWTSGRTGELFF. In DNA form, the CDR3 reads TGCGCCAGCAGCTGGACTAGCGGGAGAACCGGGGAGCTGTTTTTT.

The CDR3 DNA reads as TGTGCCAGTAGTATTCCAGCGGAAAACACCGGGGAGCTGTTTTTT. Its translation is CASSIPAENTGELFF. The rearrangement links TRBV19 to TRBJ2-2, with TRBD2 as a possible D gene (5 bases). The CDR3 is made up of 15 amino acids. V lost 3 bases, J lost 2 bases, and 10 bases lay in between. Germline V gives CDR1 LNHDA, CDR2 SQIVND (reference sequence).

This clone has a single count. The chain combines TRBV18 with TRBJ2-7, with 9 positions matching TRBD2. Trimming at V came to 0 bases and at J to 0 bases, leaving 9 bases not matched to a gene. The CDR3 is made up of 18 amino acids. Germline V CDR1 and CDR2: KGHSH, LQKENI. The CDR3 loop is CASSPPGSSGTYSYEQYF. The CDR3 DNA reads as TGTGCCAGCTCACCACCGGGGTCTAGCGGGACCTACTCCTACGAGCAGTACTTC.

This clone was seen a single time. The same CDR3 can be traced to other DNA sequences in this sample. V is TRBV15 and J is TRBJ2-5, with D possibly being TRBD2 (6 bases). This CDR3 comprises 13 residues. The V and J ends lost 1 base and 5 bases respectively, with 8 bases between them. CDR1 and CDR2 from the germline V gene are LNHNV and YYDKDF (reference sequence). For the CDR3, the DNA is TGTGCCACCAGCAGAGGACGGGGGGAGACCCAGTACTTC. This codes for CATSRGRGETQYF.

As DNA, the CDR3 is TGTGCCAGCAGCTTGGGTCGGGGTTTGGTTATGCTAAACACTGAAGCTTTCTTT. Its protein product is CASSLGRGLVMLNTEAFF. The rearrangement uses TRBV7-9 and TRBJ1-1; D unclear. The germline V gene encodes CDR1 SEHNR and CDR2 FQNEAQ (reference sequence). The germline V and J ends were trimmed by 3 bases and 2 bases, with 22 bases remaining between them. This CDR3 is 18 amino acids long.

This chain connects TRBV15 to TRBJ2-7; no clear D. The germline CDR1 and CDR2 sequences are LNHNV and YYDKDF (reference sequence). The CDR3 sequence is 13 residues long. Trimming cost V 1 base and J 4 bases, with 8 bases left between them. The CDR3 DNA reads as TGTGCCACCAGCAGAGGCAACCTGTACGAGCAGTACTTC. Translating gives CATSRGNLYEQYF.

CDR3 in amino acids: CASSYSSDYISGELFF. CDR3 coding DNA: TGTGCCAGCAGTTACTCGTCGGACTATATTTCCGGGGAGCTGTTTTTT. The chain joins TRBV6-6 to TRBJ2-2, with D perhaps matching TRBD2 (6 bases). CDR1 and CDR2 from the germline V gene are MNHNY and SVGAGI (reference sequence). The CDR3 has 16 amino acids. The V gene lost 0 bases and the J gene lost 6 bases, with 14 bases spanning the gap.

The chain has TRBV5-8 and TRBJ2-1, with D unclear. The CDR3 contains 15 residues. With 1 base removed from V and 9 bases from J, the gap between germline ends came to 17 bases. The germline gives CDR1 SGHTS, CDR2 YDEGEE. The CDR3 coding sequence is TGTGCCAGCAGCTTGCTCCTAGGCTCCTGGGGTGAGCAGTTCTTC. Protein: CASSLLLGSWGEQFF.

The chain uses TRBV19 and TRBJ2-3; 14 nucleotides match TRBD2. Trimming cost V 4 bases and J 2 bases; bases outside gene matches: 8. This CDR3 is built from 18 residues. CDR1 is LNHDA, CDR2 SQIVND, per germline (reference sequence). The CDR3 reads CASSKGLAGEGSTDTQYF. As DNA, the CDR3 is TGTGCCAGTAGTAAGGGACTAGCGGGAGAGGGGTCCACAGATACGCAGTATTTT.

The CDR3 here is CASSSGTGSYGYTF. In DNA, the CDR3 is TGTGCCAGCAGCTCCGGGACAGGGTCATATGGCTACACCTTC. The V and J genes are TRBV7-2 and TRBJ1-2; 9 nucleotides line up with TRBD1. Germline V CDR1 and CDR2: SGHTA, FQGNSA. The ends lost 4 bases at V and 5 bases at J; junction bases unmatched: 5. The CDR3 has 14 residues.

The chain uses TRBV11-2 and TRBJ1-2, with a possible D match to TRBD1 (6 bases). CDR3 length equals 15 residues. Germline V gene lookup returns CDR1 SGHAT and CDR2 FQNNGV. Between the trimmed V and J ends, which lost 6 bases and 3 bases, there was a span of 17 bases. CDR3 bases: TGTGCCAGCAGTTCCCTAGGGGGGGCATACTATGGCTACACCTTC. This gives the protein CASSSLGGAYYGYTF.